This T cell receptor beta chain was retrieved from a study of cytomegalovirus exposure and HLA in healthy donors. CDR3 length: 16 residues. CDR1 is LGHNA, CDR2 YNFKEQ, per germline. V was pared by 0 bases and J by 4 bases, with 15 bases between. Sequenced by immunoSEQ multiplex PCR; TCRdb stores in-frame clones only, minus some. The sample holds about 110,000 clones; around nine tenths are singletons and the top ten take 2% to 2.5%. This clone was picked up one time. This TCR came from a woman under 30 in good health and CMV-seronegative. The V and J genes are TRBV4-2 and TRBJ1-2; D is possibly TRBD1 (5 bases). The sequenced sample consisted of PBMCs. CDR3 coding DNA: TGTGCCAGCAGCCAAGATCGGGGGGACGGGGGCTATGGCTACACCTTC. This codes for CASSQDRGDGGYGYTF.